These 21 T cell receptor beta chains were sequenced from one sample in a study of CD8+ T cells in alopecia areata listed by TCRdb under 2018. The time point label, read with the paper, signifies: more than 3 weeks on oral tofacitinib. Reading the label with the study, this specimen's treatment or condition is: oral pan-JAK inhibitor, 5-10 mg twice daily. Library generation was performed with the immunoSEQ multiplex PCR assay. For TCR sequencing, RNA was extracted from every sample and reverse transcribed into cDNA to serve as template. TCRdb stores this immuneACCESS table with in-frame sequences only. Part of the clones is absent; in the studies checked, under half of the shortfall reflects unresolved V genes, and no reason is known for the rest. The table for this sample lists roughly 120,000 clones; approximately 52% of them were counted only once. The ten top clones hold around 30% of the sample.

The material sequenced was CD8+ T cells sorted from blood, taken at week 4, from a patient treated with tofacitinib. All receptors derive from a human donor with alopecia areata.

There are a few counts of this clone. The rearrangement links TRBV29-1 to TRBJ2-5; D gene unclear. The germline V gene has CDR1 SQVTM and CDR2 ANQGSEA. Between the trimmed V and J ends, which lost 6 bases and 10 bases, there was a span of 15 bases. There are 11 residues in the CDR3. CDR3 coding DNA: TGCAGCGTGGCCCAGCCTCCGCACCAGTACTTC. Translation: CSVAQPPHQYF.

V gene TRBV7-9 combines with J gene TRBJ2-7, with 7 bases identical to TRBD1. The trim removed 3 bases at V and 5 bases at J, leaving 7 bases unmatched. The V gene's germline CDR1 is SEHNR and CDR2 FQNEAQ (reference sequence). The CDR3 runs to 14 residues. Written as DNA, the CDR3 is TGTGCCAGCAGCTTTCCCGACAGGGACCACGAGCAGTACTTC. Amino acids: CASSFPDRDHEQYF.

This clone was recorded once. The chain links TRBV23-1 to TRBJ1-6; the D is unclear. TRBV23-1 falls under the ORF class, with uncertain function. This CDR3 is 17 amino acids long. The V gene lost 6 bases and the J gene lost 8 bases, with 23 bases spanning the gap. The CDR3 bases are TGCGCCAGCAGGCCGTTGGTGAGGGAAAGAATTCATTCACCCCTCCACTTT. Translating it yields CASRPLVRERIHSPLHF.

This clone was seen a few times. This chain uses TRBV7-9 with TRBJ2-4; D uncertain. The V gene lost 4 bases and the J gene lost 2 bases, with 12 bases spanning the gap. The CDR3 is 15 residues long. Germline V lookup: CDR1 SEHNR, CDR2 FQNEAQ (reference sequence). The CDR3 loop reads CASSSIESTKNIQYF. The CDR3 DNA reads TGTGCCAGCAGCTCAATAGAGTCGACCAAAAACATTCAGTACTTC.

The J gene is TRBJ2-1, the V gene TRBV30; D gene unclear. Trimming shortened V by 1 base and J by 0 bases, and 4 bases separated the two germline ends. CDR3 length equals 13 residues. From germline, CDR1 is GTSNPN and CDR2 SVGIG (reference sequence). CDR3 DNA: TGTGCCTGGAGTGAGGGCTCCTACAATGAGCAGTTCTTC. It specifies CAWSEGSYNEQFF.

CDR3 in DNA: TGTGCCAGCAGCCCAGTAGCGGAGACAGAGACCCAGTACTTC. It specifies CASSPVAETETQYF. The chain combines TRBV11-1 with TRBJ2-5; perhaps TRBD2 as D (6 bases). Germline V gene lookup returns CDR1 SGHAT and CDR2 FQDESV (reference sequence). V lost 5 bases, J lost 4 bases, and 14 bases lay in between. The CDR3 is 14 amino acids. The variable domain in full, completed from reference TRBV11-1 and TRBJ2-5, reads EAEVAQSPRYKITEKSQAVAFWCDPISGHATLYWYRQILGQGPELLVQFQDESVVDDSQLPKDRFSAERLKGVDSTLKIQPAELGDSAMYLCASSPVAETETQYFGPGTRLLVL.

The chain recombines TRBV10-3 with TRBJ1-1; no firm D call. V lost 10 bases and J lost 8, with 14 bases in between. From germline, CDR1 is ENHRY and CDR2 SYGVKD. CDR3 length: 11 residues. In DNA form, the CDR3 reads TGTGCCACCGCAAGCGGGCCCGAAGCTTTCTTT. Translated: CATASGPEAFF.

This clone was observed a single time. The V and J genes are TRBV6-6 and TRBJ2-1; D unclear. With 4 bases removed from V and 9 bases from J, the gap between germline ends came to 10 bases. The length of the CDR3 is 12 residues. The germline CDR1 and CDR2 sequences are MNHNY and SVGAGI (reference sequence). CDR3 loop: CASSSTLPEQFF. In nucleotides, the CDR3 is TGTGCCAGCAGTTCGACCCTGCCTGAGCAGTTCTTC.

V gene TRBV7-9 combines with J gene TRBJ2-1; D possibly corresponds to TRBD2 (5 bases). This CDR3 comprises 15 residues. Germline values: CDR1 SEHNR, CDR2 FQNEAQ (reference sequence). V lost 6 bases to trimming and J lost 0 bases, with 12 bases between them. The CDR3 coding sequence is TGTGCCAGCAGGAACGGACTTAGCTCCTACAATGAGCAGTTCTTC. Amino acids: CASRNGLSSYNEQFF.

This clone was found a few times. The genes are TRBV27 and TRBJ2-2; D unresolved. There are 12 residues in the CDR3. V lost 7 bases, J lost 5 bases, and 8 bases lay in between. The germline gives CDR1 MNHEY, CDR2 SMNVEV (reference sequence). The CDR3 DNA sequence: TGTGCCAGCAACAGTGGGACCGGGGAGCTGTTTTTT. It translates to CASNSGTGELFF.

The V call is TRBV2, the J call TRBJ1-6; D is uncertain. The CDR3 sequence is 13 residues long. Germline V gene data show CDR1 as SNHLY and CDR2 as FYNNEI. The V end was cut by 1 base, the J end by 6 bases, with 4 bases between. The CDR3 loop is CASSEGPNSPLHF. DNA for the CDR3: TGTGCCAGCAGTGAAGGCCCTAATTCACCCCTCCACTTT.

This clone has only a few counts. The chain recombines TRBV13 with TRBJ2-5; D gene unclear. CDR1 is PRHDT, CDR2 FYEKMQ, per germline (reference sequence). Trimming took off 0 bases at V and 0 bases at J, with 5 bases between the two ends. The CDR3 covers 14 residues. The CDR3 spells CASSLGRYQETQYF. CDR3 nucleotide sequence: TGTGCCAGCAGCTTAGGCCGGTACCAAGAGACCCAGTACTTC.

The chain joins TRBV11-2 to TRBJ1-1, with a tentative D call TRBD1 (6 bases). Trimming left V 5 bases short and J 0 bases short, with 16 bases between. This CDR3 spans 16 amino acids. CDR1 and CDR2 (germline): SGHAT, FQNNGV. In DNA, the CDR3 is TGTGCCAGCAGCACCCGGGACACCCGGTTGAACACTGAAGCTTTCTTT. Amino acid sequence: CASSTRDTRLNTEAFF.

This rearrangement joins TRBV7-3 to TRBJ2-5; 7 nucleotides line up with TRBD2. CDR1 and CDR2 (germline): SGHTA, FQGTGA. Trimming at V came to 3 bases and at J to 0 bases, leaving 7 bases not matched to a gene. This CDR3 contains 16 residues. The CDR3 nucleotides read TGTGCCAGCAGCTTGGGAGGGGCGAGGTACCAAGAGACCCAGTACTTC. Translating it yields CASSLGGARYQETQYF. The complete variable domain, with remaining parts taken from reference TRBV7-3 and TRBJ2-5, reads GAGVSQTPSNKVTEKGKYVELRCDPISGHTALYWYRQSLGQGPEFLIYFQGTGAADDSGLPNDRFFAVRPEGSVSTLKIQRTERGDSAVYLCASSLGGARYQETQYFGPGTRLLVL.

The rearrangement links TRBV10-3 to TRBJ2-7; D gene ambiguous. V was trimmed by 4 bases and J by 1 base, leaving 11 bases between them. The germline V gene has CDR1 ENHRY and CDR2 SYGVKD. The CDR3 contains 14 residues. CDR3 nucleotides: TGTGCCATCAGTGTGGAAAACGGGTCCTACGAGCAGTACTTC. This translates into CAISVENGSYEQYF.

The V call is TRBV5-1, the J call TRBJ1-2; no clear D gene. In germline, CDR1 is SGHRS, CDR2 YFSETQ. Trimming left V 0 bases short and J 5 bases short, with 20 bases between. The CDR3 spans 17 residues. The CDR3 DNA follows: TGCGCCAGCAGCTTGGAGGAATCTACGCTCTATCTTTATGGCTACACCTTC. Protein product: CASSLEESTLYLYGYTF.

This clone has only a few counts. The rearrangement links TRBV29-1 to TRBJ2-7; the match to TRBD1 covers 9 bases. V gave up 7 bases and J gave up 2 bases; unmatched junction bases: 6. This CDR3 comprises 13 residues. From germline, CDR1 is SQVTM and CDR2 ANQGSEA. The CDR3 DNA sequence: TGCAGCGCCGAGGGGACAGGGCCCTACGAGCAGTACTTC. Translation: CSAEGTGPYEQYF.

This clone was seen more than once but under ten times. This sequence joins TRBV30 and TRBJ2-7; no firm D call. Trimming removed 4 bases from V and 2 bases from J, with 6 bases in between. CDR3 length: 11 residues. The germline V gene encodes CDR1 GTSNPN and CDR2 SVGIG (reference sequence). The CDR3 region is CAWKNPYEQYF. The CDR3 region has the DNA TGTGCCTGGAAAAACCCCTACGAGCAGTACTTC.

This clone was counted a few times. The chain couples TRBV15 to TRBJ2-3; D gene unclear. CDR1 is LNHNV, CDR2 YYDKDF, per germline (reference sequence). The ends were cut back, 0 bases at V and 0 bases at J, with 1 base in the middle. This CDR3 comprises 13 residues. CDR3 in amino acids: CATSRDSTDTQYF. As DNA, the CDR3 is TGTGCCACCAGCAGAGATAGCACAGATACGCAGTATTTT.

J is TRBJ2-7 and V is TRBV28; tentative D call: TRBD1 (5 bases). Trimming took 3 bases from V and 3 from J, leaving 12 bases between them. Germline CDR1 reads MDHEN; CDR2 reads SYDVKM. The CDR3 runs 14 residues. The CDR3 loop reads CASSLSDTYYEQYF. CDR3 nucleotide sequence: TGTGCCAGCAGTTTGTCGGACACCTACTACGAGCAGTACTTC.

J is TRBJ2-3 and V is TRBV30; 7 bases are shared with TRBD1. The CDR3 covers 14 residues. Germline CDR1 and CDR2: GTSNPN and SVGIG (reference sequence). Trimming at V came to 4 bases and at J to 3 bases, leaving 7 bases not matched to a gene. The CDR3 loop is CAWTGGQGTDTQYF. CDR3 bases: TGTGCCTGGACAGGGGGTCAAGGGACAGATACGCAGTATTTT.